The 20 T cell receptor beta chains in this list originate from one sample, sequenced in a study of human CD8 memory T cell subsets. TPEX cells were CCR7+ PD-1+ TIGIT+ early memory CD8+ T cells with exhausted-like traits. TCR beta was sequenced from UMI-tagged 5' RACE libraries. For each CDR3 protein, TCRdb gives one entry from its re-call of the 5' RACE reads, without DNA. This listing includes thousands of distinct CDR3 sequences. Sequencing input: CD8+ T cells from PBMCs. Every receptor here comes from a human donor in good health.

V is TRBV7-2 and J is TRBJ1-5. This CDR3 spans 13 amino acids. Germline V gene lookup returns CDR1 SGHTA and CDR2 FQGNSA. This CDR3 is CASSVGLGQPQHF.

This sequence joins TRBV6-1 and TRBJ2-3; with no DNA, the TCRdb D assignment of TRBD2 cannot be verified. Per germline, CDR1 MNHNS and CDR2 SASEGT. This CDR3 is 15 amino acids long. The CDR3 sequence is CASRRTSGGTDTQYF.

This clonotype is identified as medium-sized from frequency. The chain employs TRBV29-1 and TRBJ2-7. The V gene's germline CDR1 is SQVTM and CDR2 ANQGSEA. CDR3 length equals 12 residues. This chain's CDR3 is CSVRRGTYEQYF.

The CDR3 protein is CASSHGPGLAASYNEQFF. J is TRBJ2-1 and V is TRBV4-3; the TRBD2 assignment by TCRdb is unverifiable without DNA. The germline V gene has CDR1 LGHNA and CDR2 YSLEER. This CDR3 region has 18 residues.

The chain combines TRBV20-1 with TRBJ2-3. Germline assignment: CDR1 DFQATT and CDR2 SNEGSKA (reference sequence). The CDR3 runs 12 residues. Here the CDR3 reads CSARDLGWAQYF.

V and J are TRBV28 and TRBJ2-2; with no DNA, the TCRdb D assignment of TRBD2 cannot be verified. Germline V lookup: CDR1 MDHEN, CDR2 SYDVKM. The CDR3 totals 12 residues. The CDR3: CAGGLAGRELFF.

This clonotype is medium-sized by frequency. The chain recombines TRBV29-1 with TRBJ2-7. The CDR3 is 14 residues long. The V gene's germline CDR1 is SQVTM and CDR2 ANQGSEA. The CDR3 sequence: CSVEGAGGLYEQYF.

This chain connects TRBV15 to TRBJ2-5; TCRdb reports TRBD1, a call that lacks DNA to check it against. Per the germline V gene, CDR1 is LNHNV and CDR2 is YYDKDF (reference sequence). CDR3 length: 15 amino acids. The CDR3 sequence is CATSNRDRGHETQYF.

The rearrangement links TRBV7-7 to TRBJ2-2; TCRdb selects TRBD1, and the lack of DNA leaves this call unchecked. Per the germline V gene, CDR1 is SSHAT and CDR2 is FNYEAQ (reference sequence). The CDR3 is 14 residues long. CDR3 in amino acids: CASSYTGGSGELFF.

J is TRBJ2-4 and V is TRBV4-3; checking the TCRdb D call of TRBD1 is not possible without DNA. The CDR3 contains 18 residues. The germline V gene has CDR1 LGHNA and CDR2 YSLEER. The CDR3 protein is CASSQTDRVTLGKNIQYF.

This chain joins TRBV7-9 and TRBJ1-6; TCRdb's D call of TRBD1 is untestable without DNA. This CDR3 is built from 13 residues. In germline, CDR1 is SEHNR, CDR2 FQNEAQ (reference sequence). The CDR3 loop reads CASRNTGNSPLHF.

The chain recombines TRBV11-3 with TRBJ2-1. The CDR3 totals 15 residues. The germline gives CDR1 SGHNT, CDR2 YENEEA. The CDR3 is CASSFERNFYNEQFF.

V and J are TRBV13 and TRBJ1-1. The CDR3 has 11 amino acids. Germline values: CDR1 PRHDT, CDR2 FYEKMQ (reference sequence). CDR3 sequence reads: CASSMNTEAFF.

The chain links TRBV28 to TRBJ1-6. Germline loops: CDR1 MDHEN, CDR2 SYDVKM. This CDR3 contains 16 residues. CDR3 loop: CASIERGSSYNSPLHF.

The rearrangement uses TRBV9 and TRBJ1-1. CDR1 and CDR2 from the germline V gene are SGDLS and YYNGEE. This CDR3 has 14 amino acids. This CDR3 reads CASSVVGDATEAFF.

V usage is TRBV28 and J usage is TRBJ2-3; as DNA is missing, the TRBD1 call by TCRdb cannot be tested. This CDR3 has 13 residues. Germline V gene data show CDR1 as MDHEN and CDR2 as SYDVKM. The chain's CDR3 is CASSLPGADTQYF. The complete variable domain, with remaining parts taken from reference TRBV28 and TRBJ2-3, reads DVKVTQSSRYLVKRTGEKVFLECVQDMDHENMFWYRQDPGLGLRLIYFSYDVKMKEKGDIPEGYSVSREKKERFSLILESASTNQTSMYLCASSLPGADTQYFGPGTRLTVL.

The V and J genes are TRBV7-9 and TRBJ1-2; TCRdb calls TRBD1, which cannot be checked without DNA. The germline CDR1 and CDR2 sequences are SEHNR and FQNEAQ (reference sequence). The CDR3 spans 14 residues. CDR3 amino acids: CASSQGTRNYGYTF.

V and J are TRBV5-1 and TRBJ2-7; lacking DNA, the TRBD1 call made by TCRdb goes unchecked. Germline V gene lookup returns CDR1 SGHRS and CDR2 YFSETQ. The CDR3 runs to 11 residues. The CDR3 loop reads CASTAGYEQYF.

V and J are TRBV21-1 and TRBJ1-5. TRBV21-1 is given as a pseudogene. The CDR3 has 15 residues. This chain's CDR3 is CASSKGMDSNQPQHF.

The CDR3 spells CAIPLPGKNIQYF. This rearrangement joins TRBV19 to TRBJ2-4; TCRdb's D gene call, TRBD2, goes unchecked for lack of DNA. There are 13 residues in the CDR3. The germline CDR1 and CDR2 sequences are LNHDA and SQIVND (reference sequence).